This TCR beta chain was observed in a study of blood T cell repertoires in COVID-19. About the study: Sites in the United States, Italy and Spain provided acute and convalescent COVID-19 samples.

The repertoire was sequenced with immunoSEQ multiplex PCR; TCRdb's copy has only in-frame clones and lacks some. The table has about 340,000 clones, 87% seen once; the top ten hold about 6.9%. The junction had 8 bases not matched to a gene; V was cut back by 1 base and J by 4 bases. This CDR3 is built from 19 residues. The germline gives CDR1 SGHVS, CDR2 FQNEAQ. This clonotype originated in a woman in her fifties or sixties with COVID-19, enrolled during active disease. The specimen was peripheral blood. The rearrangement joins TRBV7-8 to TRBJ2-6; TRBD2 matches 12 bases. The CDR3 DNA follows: TGTGCCAGCAGCTTAGGTCTAGCGGGAGGGCCGCCGGGGGCCAACGTCCTGACTTTC. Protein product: CASSLGLAGGPPGANVLTF.